One sample yielded the 18 T cell receptor beta chains listed below, sequenced in a study of regulatory T cells in long-lasting Graves disease. As to time point: newly diagnosed GD, antithyroid drugs for less than 3 months. RNA isolated from PBMCs was used to make the TCR library. iRepertoire HTBI primers and Arm-PCR of CDR3 regions built TCR beta libraries. A single record per CDR3 protein comes from TCRdb applying MiXCR to the multiplex PCR reads. This sample has 350,000 to 550,000 distinct CDR3 sequences; 14% to 15% occur once, and the top ten carry about a sixth. This sample was also put to use in a study of T cells in Graves' hyperthyroidism and ophthalmopathy.

The source material was peripheral blood mononuclear cells (PBMCs), sampled at new diagnosis, from a patient treated with antithyroid drugs. All receptors come from a woman under 40 with Graves disease.

This rearrangement joins TRBV5-5 to TRBJ1-4; 8 nucleotides agree with TRBD1. The germline gives CDR1 SGHKS, CDR2 YYEKEE (reference sequence). CDR3 length: 16 residues. After removal of 0 bases from V and 8 bases from J, the junction contained 9 bases not matched to a gene. CDR3 bases: TGTGCCAGCAGCTTGGCCGGACAGGGCCGGAGGGAAAAACTGTTTTTT. Protein sequence: CASSLAGQGRREKLFF.

Many counts were recorded for this clonotype. The rearrangement links TRBV20-1 to TRBJ2-7; tentatively, D is TRBD1 or TRBD2 (5 bases each). V lost 3 bases to trimming and J lost 1 base, with 13 bases between them. CDR1 is DFQATT and CDR2 is SNEGSKA in the germline V gene (reference sequence). The length of the CDR3 is 14 residues. This chain's CDR3 is CSARTAGRSYEQYF. CDR3 in DNA: TGCAGTGCTAGGACGGCAGGGAGATCCTACGAGCAGTACTTC.

This clonotype was observed a handful of times. V is TRBV6-2 or TRBV6-3 and J is TRBJ2-7, with TRBD1 matching over 7 bases. The CDR3 spans 15 residues. J gave up 3 bases and V 2 bases, and 7 bases lay outside the gene matches. CDR1 is MNHEY and CDR2 is SVGEGT in the germline V gene. CDR3: CASSYTASGGYEQYF. CDR3 nucleotides: TGTGCCAGCAGTTACACCGCCTCAGGGGGCTACGAGCAGTACTTC.

This clonotype was observed a handful of times. V gene TRBV20-1 combines with J gene TRBJ2-5, with 7 bases identical to TRBD2. The CDR3 is made up of 15 amino acids. J lost 4 bases, V lost 5 bases, and 13 bases had no gene match. Germline CDR1 reads DFQATT; CDR2 reads SNEGSKA (reference sequence). CDR3 sequence: CSADRLARVSETQYF. The CDR3 region has the DNA TGCAGTGCTGACAGACTAGCCAGAGTATCAGAGACCCAGTACTTC.

This clonotype was detected many times. The chain employs TRBV11-3 and TRBJ2-1, with 8 bases identical to TRBD2. The germline V gene encodes CDR1 SGHNT and CDR2 YENEEA. This CDR3 is built from 15 residues. Trimming took 5 bases from V and 7 from J; bases not matched to a gene: 10. CDR3 protein: CASSPPSGGPNEQFF. CDR3 nucleotide sequence: TGTGCCAGCAGCCCCCCCTCGGGAGGGCCAAATGAGCAGTTCTTC.

This chain uses TRBV6-1 with TRBJ2-7; TRBD2 matches 14 bases. V was pared by 6 bases and J by 7 bases, with 8 bases of the junction left unmatched. Looked up from germline, CDR1 is MNHNS and CDR2 is SASEGT. The CDR3 length is 15 residues. The CDR3 region is CASSPRTSGGHEQYF. Here the CDR3 DNA reads TGTGCCAGCAGCCCCCGGACTAGCGGGGGGCATGAGCAGTACTTC.

This clonotype was detected a few times. The V and J genes are TRBV19 and TRBJ1-1; no firm D call. V was trimmed by 10 bases and J by 0 bases, leaving 15 bases between them. Germline assignment: CDR1 LNHDA and CDR2 SQIVND (reference sequence). This CDR3 contains 14 residues. CDR3 amino acids: CATKGFGVNTEAFF. The CDR3 DNA follows: TGTGCCACCAAGGGATTTGGGGTGAACACTGAAGCTTTCTTT.

This clonotype was seen ten or more times. This chain uses TRBV11-2 with TRBJ1-5; 8 nucleotides agree with TRBD1. The CDR3 runs 14 residues. From germline, CDR1 is SGHAT and CDR2 FQNNGV. With V trimmed by 3 bases and J by 5 bases, 3 bases remained unmatched. The CDR3 protein is CASSLDRADQPQHF. CDR3 DNA: TGTGCCAGCAGCTTGGACAGGGCGGATCAGCCCCAGCATTTT.

This clonotype was recorded many times. The rearrangement links TRBV18 to TRBJ2-7; possibly TRBD2 for D (5 bases). Germline CDR1 and CDR2: KGHSH and LQKENI. The CDR3 loop spans 13 amino acids. Trimming took 0 bases from V and 5 from J, leaving 8 bases between them. The CDR3: CASSPPDLDEQYF. The CDR3 DNA follows: TGTGCCAGCTCACCACCGGACTTGGACGAGCAGTACTTC.

At least ten counts were recorded for this clonotype. The rearrangement joins TRBV12-5 to TRBJ1-1; 7 nucleotides line up with TRBD1. This CDR3 has 17 amino acids. The germline V gene encodes CDR1 LGHNT and CDR2 FRNRAP. The trim removed 4 bases at V and 5 bases at J, leaving 16 bases unmatched. CDR3 DNA sequence: TGTGCTAGTGGTTCCGAATTGGGACAGCGAGAGAAGACTGAAGCTTTCTTT. This codes for CASGSELGQREKTEAFF.

Ten or more counts support this clonotype. The V and J genes are TRBV11-2 and TRBJ1-1, with TRBD1 matching 9 bases. Germline V lookup: CDR1 SGHAT, CDR2 FQNNGV. CDR3 length: 14 amino acids. Trimming cost V 1 base and J 4 bases; bases outside gene matches: 1. The CDR3 region is CASSLGTGATEAFF. The CDR3 nucleotides are TGTGCCAGCAGCTTAGGGACAGGGGCCACTGAAGCTTTCTTT.

Turning to this clonotype: This is likely an artifact of a read error, given a far larger clone one base away. The chain uses TRBV11-3 and TRBJ2-3, with no clear D. Near its end, the DNA agrees better with TRBJ1-5, so the J call may be wrong. Germline assignment: CDR1 SGHNT and CDR2 YENEEA. The CDR3 totals 15 residues. CDR3 nucleotide sequence: TGTGCCAGCAGCTTAGAGCTAGTTAGCACAGATACGCAGCATTTT. This encodes CASSLELVSTDTQHF.

The chain links TRBV3-1 to TRBJ1-5, with D possibly matching TRBD1 (5 bases). CDR3 length: 15 amino acids. The V end lost 0 bases, the J end lost 4 bases, and 10 bases lay between the germline ends. Germline CDR1 and CDR2: LGHDT and YNNKEL (reference sequence). As DNA, the CDR3 is TGTGCCAGCAGCCAAGAACCTCAGGGAAATCAGCCCCAGCATTTT. Amino acid sequence: CASSQEPQGNQPQHF. The full variable domain, its missing parts supplied by reference TRBV3-1 and TRBJ1-5, is DTAVSQTPKYLVTQMGNDKSIKCEQNLGHDTMYWYKQDSKKFLKIMFSYNNKELIINETVPNRFSPKSPDKAHLNLHINSLELGDSAVYFCASSQEPQGNQPQHFGDGTRLSIL.

This clonotype has just a few counts. This chain uses TRBV3-1 with TRBJ2-4, with 9 nucleotides matching TRBD1. V shed 3 bases, J shed 2 bases, and the junction held 5 bases outside the gene matches. The CDR3 runs to 16 residues. Germline CDR1 and CDR2: LGHDT and YNNKEL (reference sequence). CDR3 in amino acids: CASSQGQGLTKNIQYF. CDR3 DNA: TGTGCCAGCAGCCAGGGACAGGGATTAACCAAAAACATTCAGTACTTC.

This clonotype was counted once. The chain employs TRBV6-1 and TRBJ2-4, with D maybe TRBD2 (8 bases). CDR1 is MNHNS and CDR2 is SASEGT in the germline V gene. V shed 7 bases and J shed 0 bases, with 28 bases lying between them. The CDR3 has 20 residues. CDR3 DNA: TGTGCCAGCACTCCTCGGGGGGGGCAGGGGGTCCCCCTAGCCAAAAACATTCAGTACTTC. Protein product: CASTPRGGQGVPLAKNIQYF.

V and J are TRBV12-3 or TRBV12-4 and TRBJ2-1, with D perhaps assigned TRBD1 or TRBD2 (6 bases each). This CDR3 contains 14 residues. With 4 bases removed from V and 8 bases from J, the gap between germline ends came to 15 bases. The DNA of the CDR3 is TGTGCCAGCAGTTATAGAAGGGGGGAGGATGAGCAGTTCTTC. Protein product: CASSYRRGEDEQFF.

This clonotype has a count of ten or more. The rearrangement uses TRBV20-1 and TRBJ1-1, with unresolved D. The CDR3 runs 17 residues. The germline V gene encodes CDR1 DFQATT and CDR2 SNEGSKA (reference sequence). V lost 1 base and J 1 base, leaving 19 bases between the germline ends. DNA of the CDR3: TGCAGTGCTAGAGGTCTCATGGGCCACCCTTCGAACACTGAAGCTTTCTTT. Translating it yields CSARGLMGHPSNTEAFF.

This clonotype appeared a few times. J is TRBJ1-1 and V is TRBV19; the D is unclear. Germline values: CDR1 LNHDA, CDR2 SQIVND (reference sequence). The CDR3 spans 11 residues. V was pared by 7 bases and J by 4 bases, with 7 bases between. CDR3 coding DNA: TGTGCCAGTATGAAGGCCACTGAAGCTTTCTTT. Its protein is CASMKATEAFF.